The 15 T cell receptor beta chains presented below share a single source sample, sequenced in a study of cytomegalovirus exposure and HLA in healthy donors. It was with 60 Vbeta and 13 Jbeta primers that the PCR ran. Here immunoSEQ multiplex PCR was the method, and the copy in TCRdb shows in-frame clones only, minus some. The listing contains approximately 110,000 clones. Sequenced: PBMCs. These receptor sequences come from a man aged 50 or older in good health and CMV-seronegative.

This sequence joins TRBV5-1 and TRBJ1-1; 11 nucleotides line up with TRBD1. This CDR3 is built from 16 residues. V lost 0 bases to trimming and J lost 4 bases; unmatched junction nucleotides: 5. Germline V lookup: CDR1 SGHRS, CDR2 YFSETQ. The CDR3 bases are TGCGCCAGCAGCTTGGGAGTCGGGACAGGGGGCACTGAAGCTTTCTTT. Its protein is CASSLGVGTGGTEAFF.

DNA of the CDR3: TGTGCCAGCACCTTGCCCCAGGGATTAAACATTCAGTACTTC. Its protein is CASTLPQGLNIQYF. The chain couples TRBV7-2 to TRBJ2-4; TRBD1 is a possible D gene (5 bases). The ends were cut back, 7 bases at V and 6 bases at J, with 16 bases in the middle. Germline CDR1 reads SGHTA; CDR2 reads FQGNSA. The CDR3 loop spans 14 amino acids.

The chain uses TRBV5-4 and TRBJ1-1; D uncertain. Germline values: CDR1 SGHNT, CDR2 YYREEE (reference sequence). This CDR3 has 13 residues. V lost 1 base, J lost 2 bases, and 6 bases lay in between. This CDR3 is CASSLYTNTEAFF. The CDR3 region has the DNA TGTGCCAGCAGCTTGTACACCAACACTGAAGCTTTCTTT.

The chain joins TRBV6-5 to TRBJ1-2, with D hard to call. The CDR3 totals 14 residues. V lost 6 bases and J 4 bases, leaving 15 bases between the germline ends. CDR1 is MNHEY and CDR2 is SVGAGI in the germline V gene. In DNA form, the CDR3 reads TGTGCCAGCAGACCTGGTGAGGGTATCTATGGCTACACCTTC. Amino acid sequence: CASRPGEGIYGYTF.

V is TRBV7-9 and J is TRBJ2-1; 7 positions match TRBD1. The CDR3 sequence is 15 residues long. The V gene end was trimmed by 5 bases and the J gene end by 8 bases; junction bases not matched to a gene: 12. CDR1 and CDR2 from the germline V gene are SEHNR and FQNEAQ (reference sequence). CDR3 nucleotide sequence: TGTGCCAGCAGCCCGAAGACAGGGACGATGGATGAGCAGTTCTTC. Encoded protein: CASSPKTGTMDEQFF.

The V and J genes are TRBV9 and TRBJ1-1; D gene unclear. CDR1 and CDR2 from the germline V gene are SGDLS and YYNGEE. CDR3 length: 14 amino acids. Trimming took off 4 bases at V and 2 bases at J, with 12 bases between the two ends. The CDR3 protein is CASSPNTRNTEAFF. Written as DNA, the CDR3 is TGTGCCAGCAGCCCTAATACGCGAAACACTGAAGCTTTCTTT. Full variable domain (remainder filled in from reference TRBV9 and TRBJ1-1): DSGVTQTPKHLITATGQRVTLRCSPRSGDLSVYWYQQSLDQGLQFLIQYYNGEERAKGNILERFSAQQFPDLHSELNLSSLELGDSALYFCASSPNTRNTEAFFGQGTRLTVV.

J is TRBJ1-6 and V is TRBV25-1; 9 bases align to TRBD1. V dropped 5 bases and J dropped 5; count of bases not matched to a gene: 4. The CDR3 is made up of 15 amino acids. Germline CDR1 MGHDK, CDR2 SYGVNS. The CDR3 DNA reads as TGTGCCAGCAGTCAGGACAGGGGACATAATTCACCCCTCCACTTT. It yields the protein CASSQDRGHNSPLHF. Based on the CDR3 plus reference TRBV25-1 and TRBJ1-6, the full variable domain is EADIYQTPRYLVIGTGKKITLECSQTMGHDKMYWYQQDPGMELHLIHYSYGVNSTEKGDLSSESTVSRIRTEHFPLTLESARPSHTSQYLCASSQDRGHNSPLHFGNGTRLTVT.

The chain is built from TRBV4-1 and TRBJ1-1; D not resolved. Trimming removed 1 base from V and 5 bases from J, with 8 bases in between. The germline V gene encodes CDR1 MGHRA and CDR2 YSYEKL. This CDR3 has 13 residues. In DNA form, the CDR3 reads TGCGCCAGCAGCCAAGGGCAGTTGACTGAAGCTTTCTTT. As protein: CASSQGQLTEAFF.

The V gene is TRBV9, the J gene TRBJ2-5, with 9 bases fitting TRBD2. From germline, CDR1 is SGDLS and CDR2 YYNGEE. J was trimmed by 5 bases and V by 0 bases; bases with no gene match: 14. The CDR3 is 18 amino acids. CDR3 nucleotide sequence: TGTGCCAGCAGCGTAGCCCGGGATAGCGGGGGAACGTGGGAGACCCAGTACTTC. Translation: CASSVARDSGGTWETQYF.

V is TRBV6-5 and J is TRBJ2-3; 14 positions match TRBD2. This CDR3 spans 15 amino acids. J gave up 4 bases and V 5 bases, and 2 bases lay outside the gene matches. The germline CDR1 and CDR2 sequences are MNHEY and SVGAGI. CDR3 residues: CASSGGLAGADTQYF. CDR3 in DNA: TGTGCCAGCAGTGGGGGACTAGCGGGAGCAGATACGCAGTATTTT.

The V call is TRBV4-1, the J call TRBJ2-7; 9 bases fit TRBD1. Germline V lookup: CDR1 MGHRA, CDR2 YSYEKL. The CDR3 runs 17 residues. The V segment lost 0 bases and the J segment 3 bases; nucleotides outside the gene matches: 9. CDR3 sequence (DNA): TGCGCCAGCAGCCAAGAAGGGCCCGGACAGGGGTTCTACGAGCAGTACTTC. Protein product: CASSQEGPGQGFYEQYF.

The chain couples TRBV19 to TRBJ1-5; perhaps TRBD1 as D (6 bases). The CDR3 extends over 16 amino acids. Germline-derived CDR1 and CDR2 are LNHDA and SQIVND (reference sequence). Trimming cost V 3 bases and J 2 bases, with 14 bases left between them. The CDR3 loop reads CASSMRGGRGNQPQHF. The CDR3 DNA is TGTGCCAGTAGTATGAGAGGGGGTCGGGGCAATCAGCCCCAGCATTTT.

The chain joins TRBV7-8 to TRBJ1-5, with a tentative D call TRBD1 (5 bases). The germline gives CDR1 SGHVS, CDR2 FQNEAQ. Trimming shortened V by 5 bases and J by 7 bases, and 15 bases separated the two germline ends. The CDR3 has 14 residues. The CDR3 reads CASSPRGDVQPQHF. CDR3 nucleotides: TGTGCCAGCAGCCCCCGGGGGGATGTACAGCCCCAGCATTTT. Looking up the rest from reference TRBV7-8 and TRBJ1-5 gives the full variable domain: GAGVSQSPRYKVAKRGQDVALRCDPISGHVSLFWYQQALGQGPEFLTYFQNEAQLDKSGLPSDRFFAERPEGSVSTLKIQRTQQEDSAVYLCASSPRGDVQPQHFGDGTRLSIL.

V is TRBV7-8 and J is TRBJ2-7, with D maybe TRBD1 (5 bases). The germline V gene has CDR1 SGHVS and CDR2 FQNEAQ. This CDR3 is built from 12 residues. V was trimmed by 5 bases and J by 3 bases, leaving 8 bases between them. This CDR3 is CASSAGIYEQYF. The CDR3 nucleotides are TGTGCCAGCAGCGCAGGGATCTACGAGCAGTACTTC.

The rearrangement uses TRBV7-9 and TRBJ1-2; D possibly corresponds to TRBD1 (6 bases). The CDR3 has 14 amino acids. The V gene lost 5 bases and the J gene lost 4 bases, with 14 bases spanning the gap. CDR1 is SEHNR, CDR2 FQNEAQ, per germline (reference sequence). CDR3 bases: TGTGCCAGCAGCCCCCTCGGGACAACCTATGGCTACACCTTC. Amino acid sequence: CASSPLGTTYGYTF.